This T cell receptor (beta chain) was sequenced for a study of T-cell memory formation after mild COVID-19. Regarding the study as a whole: Clones contracting day 15 to 85 were balanced CD4/CD8; later expanders leaned CD4+.

Comments on this clonotype: Its antigen is not known.

MiXCR, run by TCRdb on the 5' RACE reads, gives a single entry per CDR3 protein. The table lists 270,000 or so distinct CDR3 sequences, roughly 18% of them singletons. The germline gives CDR1 DFQATT, CDR2 SNEGSKA (reference sequence). J was trimmed by 3 bases and V by 6 bases; bases with no gene match: 4. This CDR3 has 12 residues. The source material was PBMCs or a T cell subset sorted from them (not recorded which). This receptor was taken from a man between 18 and 35 years old who had mild COVID-19 (a few samples of this study predate the infection). Cell type and time point are not known. The gene calls are TRBV20-1 and TRBJ2-5; the match to TRBD2 covers 7 bases. CDR3 sequence reads: CSAGGTEETQYF. The CDR3 coding sequence is TGCAGTGCGGGAGGGACTGAAGAGACCCAGTACTTC.